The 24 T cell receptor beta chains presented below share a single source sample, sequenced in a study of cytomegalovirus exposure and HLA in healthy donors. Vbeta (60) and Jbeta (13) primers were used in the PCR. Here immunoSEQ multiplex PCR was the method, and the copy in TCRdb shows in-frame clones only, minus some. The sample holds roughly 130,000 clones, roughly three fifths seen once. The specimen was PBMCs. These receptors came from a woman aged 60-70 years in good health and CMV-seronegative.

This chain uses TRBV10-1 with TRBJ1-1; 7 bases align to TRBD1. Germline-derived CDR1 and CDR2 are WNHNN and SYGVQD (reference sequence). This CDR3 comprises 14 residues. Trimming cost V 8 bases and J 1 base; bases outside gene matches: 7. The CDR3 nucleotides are TGCGCCAGCCGCACACAGGGGAAGAACACTGAAGCTTTCTTT. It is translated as CASRTQGKNTEAFF.

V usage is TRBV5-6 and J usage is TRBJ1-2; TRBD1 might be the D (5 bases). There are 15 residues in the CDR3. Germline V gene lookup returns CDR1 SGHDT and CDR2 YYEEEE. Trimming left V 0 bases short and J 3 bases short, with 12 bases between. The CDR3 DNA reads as TGTGCCAGCAGCTTGGTTCGGGGGACCGACTATGGCTACACCTTC. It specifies CASSLVRGTDYGYTF.

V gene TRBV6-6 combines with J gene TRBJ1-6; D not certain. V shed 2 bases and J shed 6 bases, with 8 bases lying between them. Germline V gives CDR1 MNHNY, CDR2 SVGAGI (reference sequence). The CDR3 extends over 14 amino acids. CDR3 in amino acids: CASSYQTTNSPLHF. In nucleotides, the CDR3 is TGTGCCAGCAGTTACCAGACAACTAATTCACCCCTCCACTTT.

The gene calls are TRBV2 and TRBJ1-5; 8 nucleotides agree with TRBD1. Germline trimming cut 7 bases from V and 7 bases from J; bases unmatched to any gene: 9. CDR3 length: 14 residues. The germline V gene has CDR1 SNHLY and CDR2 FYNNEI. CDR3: CASNLDRVDQPQHF. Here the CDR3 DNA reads TGTGCCAGCAATTTGGACAGGGTTGACCAGCCCCAGCATTTT.

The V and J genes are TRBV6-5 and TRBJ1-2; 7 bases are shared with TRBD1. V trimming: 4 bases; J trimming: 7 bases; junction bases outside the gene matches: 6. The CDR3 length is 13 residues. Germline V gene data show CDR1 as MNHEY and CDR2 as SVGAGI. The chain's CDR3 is CASSFDRVGGYTF. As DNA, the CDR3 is TGTGCCAGCAGTTTCGACAGGGTCGGTGGCTACACCTTC.

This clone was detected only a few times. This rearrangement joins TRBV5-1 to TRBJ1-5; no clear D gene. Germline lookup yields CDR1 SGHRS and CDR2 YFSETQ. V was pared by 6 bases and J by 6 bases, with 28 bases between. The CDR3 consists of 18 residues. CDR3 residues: CASIQRERFIESGQPQHF. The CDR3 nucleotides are TGCGCCAGCATACAGCGGGAGAGGTTTATAGAATCTGGTCAGCCCCAGCATTTT.

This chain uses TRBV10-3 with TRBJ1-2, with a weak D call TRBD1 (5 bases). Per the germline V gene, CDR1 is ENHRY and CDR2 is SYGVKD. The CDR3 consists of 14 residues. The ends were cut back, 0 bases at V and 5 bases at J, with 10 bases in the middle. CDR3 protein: CAISESRDSYGYTF. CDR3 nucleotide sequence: TGTGCCATCAGTGAGTCGAGAGACAGTTATGGCTACACCTTC.

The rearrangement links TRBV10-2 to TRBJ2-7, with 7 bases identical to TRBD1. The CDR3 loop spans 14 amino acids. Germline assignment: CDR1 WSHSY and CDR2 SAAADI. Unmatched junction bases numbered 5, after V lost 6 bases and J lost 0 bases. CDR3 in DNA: TGCGCCAGCAGGGGGACAGCCTCCTCCTACGAGCAGTACTTC. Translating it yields CASRGTASSYEQYF.

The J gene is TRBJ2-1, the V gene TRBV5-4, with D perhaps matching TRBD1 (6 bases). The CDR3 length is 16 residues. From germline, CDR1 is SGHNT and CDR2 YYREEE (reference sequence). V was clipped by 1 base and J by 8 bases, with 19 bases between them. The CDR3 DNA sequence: TGTGCCAGCAGCTTGCCGGGACAACGGCCCGACGATGAGCAGTTCTTC. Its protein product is CASSLPGQRPDDEQFF.

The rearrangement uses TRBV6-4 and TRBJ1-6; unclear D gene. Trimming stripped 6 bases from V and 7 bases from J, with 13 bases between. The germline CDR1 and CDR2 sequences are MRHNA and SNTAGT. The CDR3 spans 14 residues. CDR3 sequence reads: CASSSSPGNSPLHF. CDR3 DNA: TGTGCCAGCAGCTCAAGTCCGGGGAATTCACCCCTCCACTTT.

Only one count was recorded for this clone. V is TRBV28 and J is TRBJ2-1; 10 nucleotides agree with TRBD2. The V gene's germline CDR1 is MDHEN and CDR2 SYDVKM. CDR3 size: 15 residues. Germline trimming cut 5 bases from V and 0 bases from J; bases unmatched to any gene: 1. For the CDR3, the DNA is TGTGCCAGCAGTGCTAGCGGGAGCTCCTACAATGAGCAGTTCTTC. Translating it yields CASSASGSSYNEQFF.

The CDR3 nucleotides are TGCGCCAGCAGCGAGGGGGCATCCTACGAGCAGTACTTC. Its protein product is CASSEGASYEQYF. The chain carries TRBV5-1 and TRBJ2-7; 7 positions match TRBD1. Germline loops: CDR1 SGHRS, CDR2 YFSETQ. The V and J ends lost 4 bases and 1 base, in that order; junction bases with no gene match: 2. CDR3 length equals 13 residues.

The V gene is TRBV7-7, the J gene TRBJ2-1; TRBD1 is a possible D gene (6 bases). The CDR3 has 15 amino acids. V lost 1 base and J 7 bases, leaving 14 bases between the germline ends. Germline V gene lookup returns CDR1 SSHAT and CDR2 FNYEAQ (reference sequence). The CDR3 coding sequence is TGTGCCAGCAGCTTAGTGGGGGCGCCGGTAAATGAGCAGTTCTTC. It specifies CASSLVGAPVNEQFF.

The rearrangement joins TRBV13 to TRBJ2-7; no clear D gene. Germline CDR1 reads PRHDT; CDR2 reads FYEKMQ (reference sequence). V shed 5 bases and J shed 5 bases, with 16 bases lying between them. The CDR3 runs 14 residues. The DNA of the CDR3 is TGTGCCAGCAGCCCCTTCAAGTCGAGGCACGAGCAGTACTTC. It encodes CASSPFKSRHEQYF.

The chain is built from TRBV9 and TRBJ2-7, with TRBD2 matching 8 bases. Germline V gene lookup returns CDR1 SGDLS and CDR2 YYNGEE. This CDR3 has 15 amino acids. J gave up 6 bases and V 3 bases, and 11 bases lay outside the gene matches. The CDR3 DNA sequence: TGTGCCAGCAGCGCCGAGGCGGGAGGACAACGCGAGCAGTACTTC. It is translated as CASSAEAGGQREQYF.

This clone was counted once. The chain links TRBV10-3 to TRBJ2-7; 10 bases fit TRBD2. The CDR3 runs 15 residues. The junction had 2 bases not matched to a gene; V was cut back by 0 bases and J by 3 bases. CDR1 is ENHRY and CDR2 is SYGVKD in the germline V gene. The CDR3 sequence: CAISESTSGYYEQYF. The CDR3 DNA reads TGTGCCATCAGTGAGTCGACTAGCGGGTACTACGAGCAGTACTTC.

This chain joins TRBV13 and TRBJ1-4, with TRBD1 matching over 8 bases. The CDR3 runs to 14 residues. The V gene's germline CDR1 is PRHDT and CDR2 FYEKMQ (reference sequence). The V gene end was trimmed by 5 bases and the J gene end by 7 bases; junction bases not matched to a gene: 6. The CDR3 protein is CASSTRQGSEKLFF. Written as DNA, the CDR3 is TGTGCCAGCAGCACCCGACAGGGGAGTGAAAAACTGTTTTTT.

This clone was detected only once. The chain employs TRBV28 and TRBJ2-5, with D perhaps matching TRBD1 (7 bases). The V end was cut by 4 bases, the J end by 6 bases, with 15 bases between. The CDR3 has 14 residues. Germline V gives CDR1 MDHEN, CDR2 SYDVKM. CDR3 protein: CASSSYRGGKTQYF. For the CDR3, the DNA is TGTGCCAGCAGTTCCTACAGGGGCGGGAAGACCCAGTACTTC.

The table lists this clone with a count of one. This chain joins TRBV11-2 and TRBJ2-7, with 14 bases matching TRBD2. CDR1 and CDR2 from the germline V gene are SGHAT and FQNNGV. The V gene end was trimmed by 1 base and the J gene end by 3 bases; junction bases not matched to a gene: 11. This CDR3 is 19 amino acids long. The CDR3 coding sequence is TGTGCCAGCAGCTTAGCTATTAGGACTAGCGGGGGGTTCTACTACGAGCAGTACTTC. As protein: CASSLAIRTSGGFYYEQYF.

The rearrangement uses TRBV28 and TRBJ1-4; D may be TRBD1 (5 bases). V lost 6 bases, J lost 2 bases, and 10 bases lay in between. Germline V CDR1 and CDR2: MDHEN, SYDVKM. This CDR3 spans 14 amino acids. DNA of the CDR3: TGTGCCAGCAGAGCGGAGGGGACTAATGAAAAACTGTTTTTT. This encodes CASRAEGTNEKLFF.

CDR3 nucleotide sequence: TGTGCCAGCAGCTTAAAGCCAGGGGGCGACACCGGGGAGCTGTTTTTT. As protein: CASSLKPGGDTGELFF. This chain uses TRBV11-2 with TRBJ2-2; 8 bases map to TRBD1. This CDR3 comprises 16 residues. The V gene end was trimmed by 2 bases and the J gene end by 3 bases; junction bases not matched to a gene: 5. The germline V gene encodes CDR1 SGHAT and CDR2 FQNNGV. Looking up the rest from reference TRBV11-2 and TRBJ2-2 gives the full variable domain: EAGVAQSPRYKIIEKRQSVAFWCNPISGHATLYWYQQILGQGPKLLIQFQNNGVVDDSQLPKDRFSAERLKGVDSTLKIQPAKLEDSAVYLCASSLKPGGDTGELFFGEGSRLTVL.

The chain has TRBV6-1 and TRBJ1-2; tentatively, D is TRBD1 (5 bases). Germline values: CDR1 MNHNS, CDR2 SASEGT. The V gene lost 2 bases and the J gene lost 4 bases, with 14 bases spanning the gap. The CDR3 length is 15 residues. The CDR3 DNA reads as TGTGCCAGCAGTGAAAGGCCCACAGGCTCCTATGGCTACACCTTC. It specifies CASSERPTGSYGYTF.

CDR3 residues: CASSLKGGAAYNEQFF. The DNA of the CDR3 is TGTGCCAGCAGCTTAAAAGGGGGGGCCGCCTACAATGAGCAGTTCTTC. The V call is TRBV7-3, the J call TRBJ2-1; the D gene is possibly TRBD2 (7 bases). CDR1 and CDR2 (germline): SGHTA, FQGTGA. The CDR3 spans 16 residues. Trimming took off 1 base at V and 2 bases at J, with 12 bases between the two ends.

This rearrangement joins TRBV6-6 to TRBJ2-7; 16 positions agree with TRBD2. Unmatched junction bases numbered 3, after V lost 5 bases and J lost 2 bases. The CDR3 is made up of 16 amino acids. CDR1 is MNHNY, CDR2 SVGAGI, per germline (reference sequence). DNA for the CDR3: TGTGCCAGCAGTACTGGGACTAGCGGGAGGGCCTACGAGCAGTACTTC. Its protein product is CASSTGTSGRAYEQYF.